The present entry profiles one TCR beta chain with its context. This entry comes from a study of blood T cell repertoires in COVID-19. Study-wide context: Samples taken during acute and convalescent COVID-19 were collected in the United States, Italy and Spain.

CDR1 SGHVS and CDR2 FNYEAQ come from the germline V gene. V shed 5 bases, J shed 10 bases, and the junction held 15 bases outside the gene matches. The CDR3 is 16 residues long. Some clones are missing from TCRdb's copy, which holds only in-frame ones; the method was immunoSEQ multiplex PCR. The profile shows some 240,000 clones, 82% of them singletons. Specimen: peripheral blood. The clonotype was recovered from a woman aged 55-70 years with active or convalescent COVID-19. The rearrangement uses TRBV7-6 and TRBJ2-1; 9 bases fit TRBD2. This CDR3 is CASSPVGGGGAREQFF. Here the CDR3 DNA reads TGTGCCAGCAGCCCAGTTGGCGGCGGGGGGGCTAGGGAGCAGTTCTTC.